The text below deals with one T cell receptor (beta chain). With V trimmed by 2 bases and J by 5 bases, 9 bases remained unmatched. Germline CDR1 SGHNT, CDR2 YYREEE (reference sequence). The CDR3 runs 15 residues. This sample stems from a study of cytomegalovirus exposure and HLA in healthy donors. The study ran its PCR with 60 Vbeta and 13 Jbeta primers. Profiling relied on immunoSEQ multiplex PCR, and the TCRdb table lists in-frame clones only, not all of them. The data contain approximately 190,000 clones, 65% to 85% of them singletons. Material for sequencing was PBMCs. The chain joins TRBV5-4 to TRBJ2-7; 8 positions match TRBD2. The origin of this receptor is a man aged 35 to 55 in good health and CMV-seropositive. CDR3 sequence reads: CASSFGREGLNEQYF. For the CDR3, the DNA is TGTGCCAGCAGCTTCGGTCGGGAGGGCCTTAACGAGCAGTACTTC.